This TCR beta chain was documented in a study of CXCR3-negative and CXCR3-positive naive CD8 T cells. Findings and caveats of the study: Naive CXCR3-positive cells had TRB CDR3s more hydrophobic than those of CXCR3-negative naive cells. Both naive subsets showed comparably high diversity, and memory CD8+ cells showed much lower diversity.

About this clonotype itself: Its antigen is as yet unknown.

Libraries were UMI-labeled 5' RACE TRB cDNA. No DNA is given; TCRdb re-called the 5' RACE reads and lists each CDR3 protein once. The table for this sample gives around 92,000 distinct CDR3 sequences. About 310,000 cells per CD8+ T cell subset were flow-sorted in triplicate. The CD45RO-CCR7+CD27+CD95- phenotype denoted naive CD8+ T cells. Germline CDR1 reads SEHNR; CDR2 reads FQNEAQ (reference sequence). The CDR3 totals 17 residues. The chain joins TRBV7-9 to TRBJ2-1; there is no DNA to check the TCRdb D call of TRBD1. This receptor was taken from a human donor in good health. Some clones in this sample may be carry-over from other donors' samples. Sample: naive CXCR3- CD8+ T cells from blood. The subset here: CD45RO-CCR7+CD27+CD95- naive CD8+ T cells lacking CXCR3 (TNR3-). CDR3 sequence: CASSFFRGPSPHNEQFF.